This T cell receptor (beta chain) was sequenced for a study of graft-versus-host responses after intestinal transplantation. About the research overall: Isolated intestinal, liver-intestinal, or multivisceral transplants had been given to the recipients. Every recipient had anti-thymocyte globulin induction and around 3 years of tacrolimus plus steroids.

As regards this clone: Its antigen is still unknown.

Repertoires were generated with immunoSEQ multiplex PCR, while TCRdb's copy carries only in-frame clones and drops some. The sample holds some 110,000 clones; more than 90% are singletons and the top ten take roughly 0.24%. The CDR3 length is 13 residues. CDR1 is SGHAT, CDR2 FQNNGV, per germline. The junction had 4 bases not matched to a gene; V was cut back by 6 bases and J by 3 bases. This TCR came from a human donor who was the organ donor for an intestinal transplant. The chain links TRBV11-2 to TRBJ2-7; the match to TRBD1 covers 8 bases. The sample was unstimulated CD4+ T cells sorted from spleen or lymph node cells, taken before transplant. CDR3 coding DNA: TGTGCCAGCAGTCAGACAGGGGACTACGAGCAGTACTTC. Its translation is CASSQTGDYEQYF.